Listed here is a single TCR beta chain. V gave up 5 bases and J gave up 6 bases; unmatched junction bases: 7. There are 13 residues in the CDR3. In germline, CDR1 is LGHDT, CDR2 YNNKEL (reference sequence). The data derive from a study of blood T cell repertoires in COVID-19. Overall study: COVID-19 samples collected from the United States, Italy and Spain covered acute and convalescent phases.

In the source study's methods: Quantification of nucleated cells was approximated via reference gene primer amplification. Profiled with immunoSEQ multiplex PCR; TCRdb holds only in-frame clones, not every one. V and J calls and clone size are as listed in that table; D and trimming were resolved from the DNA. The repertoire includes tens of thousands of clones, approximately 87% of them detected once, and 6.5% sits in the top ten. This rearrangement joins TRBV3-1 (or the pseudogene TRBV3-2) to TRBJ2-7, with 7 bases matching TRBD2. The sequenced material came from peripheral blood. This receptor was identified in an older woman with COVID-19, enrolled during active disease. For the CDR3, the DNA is TGTGCCAGCAGCGAACCGGGACTACTCGAGCAGTACTTC. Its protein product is CASSEPGLLEQYF.